This paragraph reports one T cell receptor (beta chain). The entry originates in a study of blood T cell repertoires in COVID-19. Study overall: Samples of COVID-19 (acute and convalescent) were obtained from the United States, Italy and Spain.

Seattle-derived patients entered the study during active infection and were followed longitudinally. Authors' processing steps: Amplification from reference gene primers served as the basis for estimated nucleated cell counts. TCRdb's copy holds only in-frame clones and misses some; the assay was immunoSEQ multiplex PCR. The V and J calls and clone size are taken from that table; D and trimming were inferred from the DNA. The repertoire includes over 85,000 clones, roughly nine tenths of them detected once, and 5.2% sits in the top ten. The sample comprised peripheral blood. This sequence was found in a woman aged 45-65 years with COVID-19, enrolled during active disease.

CDR3 DNA sequence: TGTGCCAGCAGCTTCACGGGGGGCACAGATACGCAGTATTTT. It specifies CASSFTGGTDTQYF. This chain connects TRBV7-3 to TRBJ2-3; a weak D match, TRBD2 (6 bases). Germline V gene data show CDR1 as SGHTA and CDR2 as FQGTGA. V was trimmed by 3 bases and J by 1 base, leaving 8 bases between them. The CDR3 loop spans 14 amino acids.